This TCR beta chain is drawn from a study of control samples from healthy donors and cancer patients. The data were produced by immunoSEQ multiplex PCR, yet TCRdb's version contains in-frame clones alone and is incomplete. The data show about 130,000 clones, about 93% seen once. This clone has only a few counts. CDR1 is SQVTM, CDR2 ANQGSEA, per germline. The CDR3 has 12 amino acids. Trimming removed 3 bases from V and 10 bases from J; junction bases left unmatched: 8. This TCR came from a man in his forties in good health. The V gene is TRBV29-1, the J gene TRBJ1-2, with 7 bases that match TRBD1. Input material: blood. CDR3 sequence: CSVERQGWDYTF. DNA of the CDR3: TGCAGCGTTGAGCGACAGGGATGGGACTACACCTTC.